This T cell receptor beta chain comes out of a study of shared clonotypes between healthy human individuals. General observations from the study: Naive subsets tended to show greater estimated richness than memory subsets.

Deep level was the assay's run setting. In the study's own analysis: ImmunoSEQ gave junction-only sequences without quality scores, so filtering differed. Clones were sequenced by immunoSEQ multiplex PCR, and TCRdb holds only the in-frame ones, with some missing. V and J calls and clone size are those listed in that table; D and trimming were worked out from the DNA. Of more than 1,200,000 clones listed, 98% are singletons. For this clone: Its target is unknown.

Trimming removed 1 base at V and 3 bases at J, with 12 bases between. The CDR3 length is 15 residues. In germline, CDR1 is SGHAT, CDR2 FQNNGV. The chain uses TRBV11-2 and TRBJ1-1, with D perhaps TRBD1 (5 bases). This sequence originates from a man in his thirties or forties in good health. Sequencing was performed on naive CD4+ T cells sorted from blood. The subset denotes: CD45RA+ positively selected. Here the CDR3 reads CASSLGGRTDTEAFF. The CDR3, as DNA: TGTGCCAGCAGCTTAGGGGGGAGAACGGACACTGAAGCTTTCTTT.